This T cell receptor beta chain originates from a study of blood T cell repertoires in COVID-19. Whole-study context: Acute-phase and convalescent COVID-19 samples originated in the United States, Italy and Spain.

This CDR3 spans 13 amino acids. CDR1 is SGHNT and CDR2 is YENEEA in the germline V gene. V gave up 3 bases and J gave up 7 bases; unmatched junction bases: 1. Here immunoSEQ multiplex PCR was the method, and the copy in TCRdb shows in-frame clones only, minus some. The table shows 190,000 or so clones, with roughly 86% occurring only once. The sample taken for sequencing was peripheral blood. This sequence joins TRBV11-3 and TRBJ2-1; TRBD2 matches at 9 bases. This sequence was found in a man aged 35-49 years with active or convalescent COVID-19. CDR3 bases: TGTGCCAGCAGCTTTGCGGGGGGGAATGAGCAGTTCTTC. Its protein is CASSFAGGNEQFF.